This T cell receptor beta chain is drawn from a study of CD8 T cells in ankylosing spondylitis. The CDR3 consists of 15 residues. Per germline, CDR1 ENHRY and CDR2 SYGVKD. Trimming shortened V by 4 bases and J by 2 bases, and 13 bases separated the two germline ends. For TCR beta, libraries came from quantitative 5'-RACE with molecular barcodes. TCRdb passed the 5' RACE reads through MiXCR, listing each CDR3 protein once. The profile shows approximately 540,000 distinct CDR3 sequences, 9.5% to 15% of them singletons. Notes on this clonotype: Its antigen is still unknown.

Study observations and caveats: Reported data indicate significant enrichment of disease-linked clones within matched ankylosing spondylitis synovial fluid. Made up of eight highly homologous variants, a TCR beta motif appeared characteristic of ankylosing spondylitis blood.

The gene calls are TRBV10-3 and TRBJ2-3; weak D call: TRBD2 (6 bases). The sequence was obtained from a male donor with ankylosing spondylitis. The sample consisted of blood, either unsorted or a sorted T cell fraction (not recorded which). CDR3: CAISGSSENTDTQYF. Here the CDR3 DNA reads TGTGCCATCAGTGGTTCTAGCGAGAACACAGATACGCAGTATTTT.